The rows below give T cell receptor beta chains drawn from one sample of a study of blood T cell repertoires in COVID-19. Only in-frame clones appear in the TCRdb table, and some are missing; sequencing was by immunoSEQ multiplex PCR. The sample contains 200,000 to 250,000 clones, 75% to 85% of which appear only once. The sample comprised PBMCs or T cells enriched from blood (not recorded which). These receptors originate from a man between 35 and 55 years old who had recovered from COVID-19. CDR3s include the opening cysteine and the closing phenylalanine or tryptophan. The order of the fields is V gene, clone size, CDR3 length, J gene, D gene, CDR3 protein, CDR3 DNA. The D gene is left open where the match is weak. Not all rows give a size; the values are once, few, many and, for expanded clones, a class.

V: TRBV9
size: NA
length: 15
J: TRBJ1-2
D: NA
CDR3: CASSPPGRGSHGYTF
DNA: TGTGCCAGCAGCCCTCCAGGGCGAGGTTCTCATGGCTACACCTTC

V: TRBV24-1
size: NA
length: 17
J: TRBJ1-5
D: NA
CDR3: CATSASSEGESNQPQHF
DNA: TGTGCCACCAGTGCCTCTTCCGAGGGGGAGAGCAATCAGCCCCAGCATTTT

V: TRBV27
size: NA
length: 13
J: TRBJ1-2
D: TRBD1
CDR3: CASSFKGGGGYTF
DNA: TGTGCCAGCAGTTTTAAAGGAGGGGGCGGCTACACCTTC

V: TRBV2
size: NA
length: 11
J: TRBJ1-1
D: NA
CDR3: CASTRETEAFF
DNA: TGTGCCAGCACCCGCGAGACTGAAGCTTTCTTT

V: TRBV3-1/TRBV3-2
size: few
length: 14
J: TRBJ1-5
D: NA
CDR3: CASSPFGDYQPQHF
DNA: TGTGCCAGCAGCCCCTTCGGGGACTATCAGCCCCAGCATTTT

V: TRBV19
size: NA
length: 15
J: TRBJ2-3
D: TRBD1
CDR3: CASSTRTGRTDTQYF
DNA: TGTGCCAGTAGTACCCGGACAGGGAGAACAGATACGCAGTATTTT

V: TRBV18
size: NA
length: 14
J: TRBJ2-2
D: TRBD1
CDR3: CASSPGQGFGELFF
DNA: TGTGCCAGCTCACCAGGACAGGGGTTCGGGGAGCTGTTTTTT

V: TRBV7-6
size: NA
length: 17
J: TRBJ2-1
D: NA
CDR3: CASSSPGGGSSYNEQFF
DNA: TGTGCCAGCAGTTCCCCGGGGGGCGGGAGTTCTTACAATGAGCAGTTCTTC

V: TRBV7-9
size: NA
length: 13
J: TRBJ2-3
D: TRBD2
CDR3: CASSLGTSDTQYF
DNA: TGTGCCAGCAGCTTAGGGACTAGCGATACGCAGTATTTT

V: TRBV19
size: few
length: 15
J: TRBJ2-1
D: TRBD2
CDR3: CASSIGSSGRDEQFF
DNA: TGTGCCAGTAGTATAGGATCGAGCGGGAGGGATGAGCAGTTCTTC

V: TRBV7-3
size: few
length: 13
J: TRBJ2-7
D: TRBD2
CDR3: CASATSGNYEQYF
DNA: TGTGCCAGCGCGACTAGCGGAAACTACGAGCAGTACTTC

V: TRBV24-1
size: NA
length: 15
J: TRBJ1-4
D: TRBD1
CDR3: CATSDGQGDNEKLFF
DNA: TGTGCCACCAGTGATGGACAGGGGGATAATGAAAAACTGTTTTTT

V: TRBV6-5
size: many
length: 16
J: TRBJ1-5
D: NA
CDR3: CASSYSAQTGTQPQHF
DNA: TGTGCCAGCAGTTACTCAGCCCAAACAGGGACTCAGCCCCAGCATTTT

V: TRBV19
size: NA
length: 13
J: TRBJ1-5
D: NA
CDR3: CASNNRVNQPQHF
DNA: TGTGCCAGTAATAACAGGGTCAATCAGCCCCAGCATTTT

V: TRBV12-5
size: NA
length: 16
J: TRBJ2-3
D: TRBD2
CDR3: CASGPPGTSGTDTQYF
DNA: TGTGCTAGTGGTCCCCCCGGGACTAGTGGTACAGATACGCAGTATTTT

V: TRBV6-2/TRBV6-3
size: NA
length: 13
J: TRBJ1-5
D: TRBD1
CDR3: CASSRQGTQPQHF
DNA: TGTGCCAGCAGTCGACAGGGCACCCAGCCCCAGCATTTT

V: TRBV7-2
size: NA
length: 15
J: TRBJ2-1
D: TRBD2
CDR3: CASSLGGGGAAEQFF
DNA: TGTGCCAGCAGCTTAGGAGGCGGGGGGGCCGCTGAGCAGTTCTTC

V: TRBV7-8
size: NA
length: 14
J: TRBJ2-1
D: TRBD1
CDR3: CASSYLTGDGEQFF
DNA: TGTGCCAGCAGTTATTTGACAGGGGATGGTGAGCAGTTCTTC

V: TRBV5-4
size: NA
length: 15
J: TRBJ2-7
D: NA
CDR3: CASSFAGPGRYEQYF
DNA: TGTGCCAGCAGCTTCGCGGGACCCGGACGCTACGAGCAGTACTTC

V: TRBV24-1
size: few
length: 13
J: TRBJ2-1
D: NA
CDR3: CATSEWTKWGEFF
DNA: TGTGCCACCAGTGAATGGACGAAGTGGGGAGAGTTCTTC

V: TRBV18
size: NA
length: 17
J: TRBJ1-3
D: TRBD1
CDR3: CASSISNRGRSGNTIYF
DNA: TGTGCCAGCTCAATTAGCAACAGGGGACGCTCTGGAAACACCATATATTTT

V: TRBV19
size: NA
length: 16
J: TRBJ2-1
D: TRBD2
CDR3: CATTRLSGGSYNEQFF
DNA: TGTGCCACCACCCGCCTCAGCGGGGGCTCCTACAATGAGCAGTTCTTC

V: TRBV4-1
size: NA
length: 17
J: TRBJ2-5
D: TRBD2
CDR3: CASSQDLSGGAGETQYF
DNA: TGCGCCAGCAGCCAGGACCTTAGCGGGGGGGCCGGGGAGACCCAGTACTTC

V: TRBV5-5
size: once
length: 15
J: TRBJ2-1
D: TRBD2
CDR3: CASSLGPGGYNEQFF
DNA: TGTGCCAGCAGCTTGGGGCCGGGGGGCTACAATGAGCAGTTCTTC

V: TRBV19
size: NA
length: 16
J: TRBJ2-5
D: TRBD2
CDR3: CASSSSVAGGQETQYF
DNA: TGTGCCAGTAGTTCTTCCGTAGCGGGGGGGCAAGAGACCCAGTACTTC

V: TRBV5-6
size: NA
length: 13
J: TRBJ2-1
D: NA
CDR3: CASSEDTYNEQFF
DNA: TGTGCCAGCAGCGAAGACACGTACAATGAGCAGTTCTTC

V: TRBV7-2
size: few
length: 14
J: TRBJ2-1
D: NA
CDR3: CASSLDYGRGEQFF
DNA: TGTGCCAGCAGCTTGGACTACGGTCGGGGTGAGCAGTTCTTC

V: TRBV30
size: NA
length: 13
J: TRBJ2-7
D: TRBD1
CDR3: CAWSAGQGRVQYF
DNA: TGTGCCTGGAGTGCCGGACAGGGCAGAGTGCAGTACTTC

V: TRBV5-1
size: NA
length: 14
J: TRBJ2-7
D: TRBD2
CDR3: CASSLGLASYEQYF
DNA: TGCGCCAGCAGCTTGGGACTAGCCTCCTACGAGCAGTACTTC

V: TRBV12-5
size: once
length: 18
J: TRBJ1-5
D: TRBD1
CDR3: CASGLVALDRARNQPQHF
DNA: TGTGCTAGTGGTTTGGTAGCCCTGGACAGGGCGCGCAATCAGCCCCAGCATTTT

V: TRBV7-8
size: NA
length: 14
J: TRBJ2-1
D: NA
CDR3: CASSLGGTYNEQFF
DNA: TGTGCCAGCAGCTTAGGGGGGACATACAATGAGCAGTTCTTC

V: TRBV29-1
size: NA
length: 13
J: TRBJ1-2
D: TRBD1
CDR3: CSAITQGNYGYTF
DNA: TGCAGCGCGATTACACAGGGGAACTATGGCTACACCTTC

V: TRBV4-1
size: once
length: 12
J: TRBJ1-2
D: NA
CDR3: CASSQDQRPQTF
DNA: TGCGCCAGCAGCCAAGATCAGAGGCCGCAGACCTTC

V: TRBV7-2
size: NA
length: 14
J: TRBJ1-2
D: NA
CDR3: CASSFNRFNYGYTF
DNA: TGTGCCAGCAGCTTTAACAGGTTTAACTATGGCTACACCTTC

V: TRBV20-1
size: NA
length: 11
J: TRBJ2-1
D: TRBD2
CDR3: CSARGREWQFF
DNA: TGCAGTGCTAGAGGGCGGGAGTGGCAGTTCTTC

V: TRBV2
size: NA
length: 15
J: TRBJ1-2
D: NA
CDR3: CASSLDRSANYGYTF
DNA: TGTGCCAGCAGCCTAGACAGGTCCGCTAACTATGGCTACACCTTC

V: TRBV6-5
size: once
length: 13
J: TRBJ1-5
D: TRBD1
CDR3: CASSRQGRQPQHF
DNA: TGTGCCAGCAGCCGACAGGGGAGGCAGCCCCAGCATTTT

V: TRBV4-1
size: once
length: 16
J: TRBJ2-7
D: TRBD1
CDR3: CASSKQTGADSYEQYF
DNA: TGCGCCAGCAGCAAACAGACAGGGGCCGACTCCTACGAGCAGTACTTC

V: TRBV9
size: NA
length: 13
J: TRBJ1-2
D: NA
CDR3: CASSDSVRSGYTF
DNA: TGTGCCAGCAGCGATTCCGTCCGGAGTGGCTACACCTTC